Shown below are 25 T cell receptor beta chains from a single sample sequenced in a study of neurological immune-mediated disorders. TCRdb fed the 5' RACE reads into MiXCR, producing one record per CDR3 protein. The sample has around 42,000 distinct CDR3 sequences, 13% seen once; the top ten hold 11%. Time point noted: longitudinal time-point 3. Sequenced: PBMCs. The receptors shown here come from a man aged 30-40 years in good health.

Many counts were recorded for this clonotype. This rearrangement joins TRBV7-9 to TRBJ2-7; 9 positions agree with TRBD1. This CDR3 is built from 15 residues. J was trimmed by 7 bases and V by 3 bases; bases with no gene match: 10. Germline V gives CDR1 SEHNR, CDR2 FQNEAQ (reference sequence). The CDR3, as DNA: TGTGCCAGCAGCTTGTCCGGACAGGGGTTCTTGGAGCAGTACTTC. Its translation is CASSLSGQGFLEQYF. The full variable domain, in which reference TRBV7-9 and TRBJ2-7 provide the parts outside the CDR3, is DTGVSQNPRHKITKRGQNVTFRCDPISEHNRLYWYRQTLGQGPEFLTYFQNEAQLEKSRLLSDRFSAERPKGSFSTLEIQRTEQGDSAMYLCASSLSGQGFLEQYFGPGTRLTVT.

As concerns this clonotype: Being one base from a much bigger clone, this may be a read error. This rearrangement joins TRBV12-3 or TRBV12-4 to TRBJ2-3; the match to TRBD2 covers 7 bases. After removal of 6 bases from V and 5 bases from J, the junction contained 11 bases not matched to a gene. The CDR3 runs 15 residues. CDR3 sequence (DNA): TGTGCCAGCAGGGGGGGACTATCGGGTGGAGATACGCAGTATTTT. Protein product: CASRGGLSGGDTQYF.

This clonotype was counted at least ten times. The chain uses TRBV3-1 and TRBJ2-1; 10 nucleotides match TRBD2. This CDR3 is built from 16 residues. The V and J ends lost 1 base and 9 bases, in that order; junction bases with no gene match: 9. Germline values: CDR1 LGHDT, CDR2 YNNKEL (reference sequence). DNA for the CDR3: TGTGCCAGCAGCCAAGGTGGGCTAGCGGGAGTTAGTGAGCAGTTCTTC. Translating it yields CASSQGGLAGVSEQFF.

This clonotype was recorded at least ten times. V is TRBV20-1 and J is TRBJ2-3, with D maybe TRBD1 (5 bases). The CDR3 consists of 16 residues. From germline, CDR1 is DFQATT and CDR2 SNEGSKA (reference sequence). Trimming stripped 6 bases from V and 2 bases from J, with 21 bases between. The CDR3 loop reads CSAKGLTTPITDTQYF. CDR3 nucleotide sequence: TGCAGTGCCAAGGGGTTAACTACCCCTATCACAGATACGCAGTATTTT.

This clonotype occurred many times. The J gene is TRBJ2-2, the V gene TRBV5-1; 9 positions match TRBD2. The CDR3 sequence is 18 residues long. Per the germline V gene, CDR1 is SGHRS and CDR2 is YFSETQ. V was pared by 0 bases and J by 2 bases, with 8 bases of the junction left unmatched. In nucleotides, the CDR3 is TGCGCCAGCAGCTTGGCCCCGGTGACTAGCGGAAACACCGGGGAGCTGTTTTTT. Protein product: CASSLAPVTSGNTGELFF. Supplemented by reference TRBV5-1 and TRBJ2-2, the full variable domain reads KAGVTQTPRYLIKTRGQQVTLSCSPISGHRSVSWYQQTPGQGLQFLFEYFSETQRNKGNFPGRFSGRQFSNSRSEMNVSTLELGDSALYLCASSLAPVTSGNTGELFFGEGSRLTVL.

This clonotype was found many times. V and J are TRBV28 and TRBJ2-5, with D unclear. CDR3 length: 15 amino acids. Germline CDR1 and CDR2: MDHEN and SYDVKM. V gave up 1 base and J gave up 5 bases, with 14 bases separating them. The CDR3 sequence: CASSLLSGLRETQYF. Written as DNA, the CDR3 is TGTGCCAGCAGTTTATTATCAGGATTAAGGGAGACCCAGTACTTC.

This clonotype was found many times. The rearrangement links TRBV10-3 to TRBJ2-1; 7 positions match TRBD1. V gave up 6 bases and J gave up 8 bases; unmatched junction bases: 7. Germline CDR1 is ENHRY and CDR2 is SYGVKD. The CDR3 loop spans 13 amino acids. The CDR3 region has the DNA TGTGCCATCAGAGAGCTTGGACAGGATGAGCAGTTCTTC. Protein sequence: CAIRELGQDEQFF.

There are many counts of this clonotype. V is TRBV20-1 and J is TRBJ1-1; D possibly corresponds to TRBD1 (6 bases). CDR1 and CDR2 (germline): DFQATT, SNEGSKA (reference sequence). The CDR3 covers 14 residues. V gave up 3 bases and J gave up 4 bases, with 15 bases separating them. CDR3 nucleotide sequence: TGCAGTGCTAGGGATAACAGGGCCGTCACTGAAGCTTTCTTT. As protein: CSARDNRAVTEAFF.

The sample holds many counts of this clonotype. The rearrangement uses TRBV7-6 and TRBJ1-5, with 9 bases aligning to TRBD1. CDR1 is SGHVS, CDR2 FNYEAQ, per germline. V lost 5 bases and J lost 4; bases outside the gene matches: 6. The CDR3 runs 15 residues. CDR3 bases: TGTGCCAGCAGCCCCCAGACAGGGGGTAATCAGCCCCAGCATTTT. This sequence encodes CASSPQTGGNQPQHF.

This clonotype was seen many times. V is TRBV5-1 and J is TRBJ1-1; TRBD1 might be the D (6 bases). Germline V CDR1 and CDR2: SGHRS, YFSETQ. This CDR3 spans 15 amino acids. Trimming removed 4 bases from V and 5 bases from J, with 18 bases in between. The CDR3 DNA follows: TGCGCCAGCAGCCCAGGACAGCTCCTTGAAACTGAAGCTTTCTTT. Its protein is CASSPGQLLETEAFF.

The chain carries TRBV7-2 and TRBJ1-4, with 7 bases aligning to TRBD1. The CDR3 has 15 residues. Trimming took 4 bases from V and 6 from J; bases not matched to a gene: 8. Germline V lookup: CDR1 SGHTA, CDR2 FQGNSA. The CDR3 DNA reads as TGTGCCAGCAGCTCATCAAGGGGGCGGGATGAAAAACTGTTTTTT. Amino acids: CASSSSRGRDEKLFF.

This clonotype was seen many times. The CDR3 nucleotides are TGCGCCAGCAGCTTGGATGGGGGGCGGACAGATACGCAGTATTTT. Protein sequence: CASSLDGGRTDTQYF. The V gene is TRBV5-1, the J gene TRBJ2-3; D is perhaps TRBD1 or TRBD2 (6 bases each). The CDR3 is made up of 15 amino acids. CDR1 and CDR2 from the germline V gene are SGHRS and YFSETQ. V was cut by 0 bases and J by 3 bases, with 11 bases left in between.

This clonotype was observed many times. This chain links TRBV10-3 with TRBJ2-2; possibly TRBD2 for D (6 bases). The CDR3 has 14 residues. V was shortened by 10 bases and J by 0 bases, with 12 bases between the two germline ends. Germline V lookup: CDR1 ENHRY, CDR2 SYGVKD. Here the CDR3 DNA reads TGTGCCAGCTTTGGCGGGGCGAACACCGGGGAGCTGTTTTTT. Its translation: CASFGGANTGELFF.

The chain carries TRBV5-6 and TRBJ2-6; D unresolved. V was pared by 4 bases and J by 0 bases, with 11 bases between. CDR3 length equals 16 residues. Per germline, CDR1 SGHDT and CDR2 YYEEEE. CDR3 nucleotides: TGTGCCAGCAGCCAAACCGGTAACTCTGGGGCCAACGTCCTGACTTTC. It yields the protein CASSQTGNSGANVLTF.

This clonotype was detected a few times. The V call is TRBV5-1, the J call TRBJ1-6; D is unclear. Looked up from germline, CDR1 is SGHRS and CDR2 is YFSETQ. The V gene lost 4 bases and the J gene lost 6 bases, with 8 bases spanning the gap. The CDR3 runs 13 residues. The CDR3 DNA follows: TGCGCCAGCAGCGACCGTCTTAATTCACCCCTCCACTTT. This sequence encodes CASSDRLNSPLHF.

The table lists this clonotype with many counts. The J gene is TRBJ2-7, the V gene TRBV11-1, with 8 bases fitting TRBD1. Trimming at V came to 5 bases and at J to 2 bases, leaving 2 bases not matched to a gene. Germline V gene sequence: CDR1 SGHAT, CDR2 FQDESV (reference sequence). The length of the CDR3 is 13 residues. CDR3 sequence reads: CASSKQGAYEQYF. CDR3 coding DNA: TGTGCCAGCAGCAAACAGGGGGCCTACGAGCAGTACTTC.

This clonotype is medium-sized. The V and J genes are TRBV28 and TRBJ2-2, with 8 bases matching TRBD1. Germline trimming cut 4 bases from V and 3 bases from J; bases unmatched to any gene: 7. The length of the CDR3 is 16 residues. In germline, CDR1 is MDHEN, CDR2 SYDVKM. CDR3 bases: TGTGCCAGCAGTTCCCCGGGACAGGACGACACCGGGGAGCTGTTTTTT. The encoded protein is CASSSPGQDDTGELFF.

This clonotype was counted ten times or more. The CDR3 loop reads CASTVDPGELFF. CDR3 coding DNA: TGCGCCAGCACTGTTGACCCCGGGGAGCTGTTTTTT. The chain carries TRBV5-1 and TRBJ2-2; no clear D gene. V was pared by 6 bases and J by 6 bases, with 9 bases between. CDR1 and CDR2 from the germline V gene are SGHRS and YFSETQ. This CDR3 is 12 amino acids long.

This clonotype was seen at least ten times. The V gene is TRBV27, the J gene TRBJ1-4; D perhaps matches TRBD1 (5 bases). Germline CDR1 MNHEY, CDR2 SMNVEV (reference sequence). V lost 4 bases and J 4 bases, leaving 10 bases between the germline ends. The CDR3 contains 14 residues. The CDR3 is CASSSGRNNEKLFF. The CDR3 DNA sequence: TGTGCCAGCAGTTCGGGGCGTAATAATGAAAAACTGTTTTTT.

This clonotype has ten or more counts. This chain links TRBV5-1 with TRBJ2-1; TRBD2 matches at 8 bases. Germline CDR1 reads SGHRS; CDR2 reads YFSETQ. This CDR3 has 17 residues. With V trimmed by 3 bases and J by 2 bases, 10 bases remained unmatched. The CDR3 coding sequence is TGCGCCAGCAGCTCACAGATAGCGGGATTAGCCTACAATGAGCAGTTCTTC. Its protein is CASSSQIAGLAYNEQFF.

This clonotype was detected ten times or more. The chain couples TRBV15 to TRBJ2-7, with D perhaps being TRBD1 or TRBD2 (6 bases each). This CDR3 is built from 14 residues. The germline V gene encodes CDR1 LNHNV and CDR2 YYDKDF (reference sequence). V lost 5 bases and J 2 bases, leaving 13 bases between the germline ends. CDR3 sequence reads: CATSGGQGAYEQYF. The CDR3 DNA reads TGTGCCACCAGCGGGGGGCAGGGCGCCTACGAGCAGTACTTC. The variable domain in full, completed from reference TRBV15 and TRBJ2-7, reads DAMVIQNPRYQVTQFGKPVTLSCSQTLNHNVMYWYQQKSSQAPKLLFHYYDKDFNNEADTPDNFQSRRPNTSFCFLDIRSPGLGDTAMYLCATSGGQGAYEQYFGPGTRLTVT.

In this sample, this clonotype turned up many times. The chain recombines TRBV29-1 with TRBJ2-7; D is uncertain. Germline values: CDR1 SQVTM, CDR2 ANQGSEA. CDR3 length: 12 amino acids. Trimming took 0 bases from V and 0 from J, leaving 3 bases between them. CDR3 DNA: TGCAGCGTTGAAGATTCCTCCTACGAGCAGTACTTC. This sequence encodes CSVEDSSYEQYF.

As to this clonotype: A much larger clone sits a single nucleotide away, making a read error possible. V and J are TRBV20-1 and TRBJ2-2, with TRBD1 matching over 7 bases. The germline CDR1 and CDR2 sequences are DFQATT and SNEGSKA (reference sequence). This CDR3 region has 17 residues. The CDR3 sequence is CSAIPRGRVENTGKLFF. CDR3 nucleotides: TGCAGTGCCATCCCGAGGGGGCGAGTGGAGAACACCGGGAAGCTGTTTTTT.

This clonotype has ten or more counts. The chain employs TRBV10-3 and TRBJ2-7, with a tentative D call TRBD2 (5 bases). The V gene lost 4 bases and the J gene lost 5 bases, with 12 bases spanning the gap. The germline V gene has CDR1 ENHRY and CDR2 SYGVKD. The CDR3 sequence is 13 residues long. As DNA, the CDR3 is TGTGCCATCAGTGGATCCGGGGATGACGAGCAGTACTTC. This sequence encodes CAISGSGDDEQYF.

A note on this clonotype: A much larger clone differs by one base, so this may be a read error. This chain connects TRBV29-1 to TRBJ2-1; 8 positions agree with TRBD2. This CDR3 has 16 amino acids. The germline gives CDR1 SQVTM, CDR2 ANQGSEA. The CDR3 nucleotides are TGCAGCATTGAGGGGACTAGTGGGAGCTCCTACAATGAGCAGTTCTTC. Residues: CSIEGTSGSSYNEQFF.